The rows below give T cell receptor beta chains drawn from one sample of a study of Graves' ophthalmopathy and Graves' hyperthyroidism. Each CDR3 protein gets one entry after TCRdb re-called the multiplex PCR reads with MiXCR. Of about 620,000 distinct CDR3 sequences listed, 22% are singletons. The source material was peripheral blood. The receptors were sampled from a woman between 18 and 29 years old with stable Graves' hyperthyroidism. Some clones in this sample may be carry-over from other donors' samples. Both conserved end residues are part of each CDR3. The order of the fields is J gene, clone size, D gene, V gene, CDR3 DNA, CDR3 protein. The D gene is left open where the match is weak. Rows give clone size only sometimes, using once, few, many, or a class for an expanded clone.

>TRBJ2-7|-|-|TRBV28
TGTGCCAGCAGCTCACCGTTTCGGGACAAATCCTACGAGCAGTACTTC
CASSSPFRDKSYEQYF
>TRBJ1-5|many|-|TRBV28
TGTGCCAGCAGCCCCCTACTCCAGCCCCAGCATTTT
CASSPLLQPQHF
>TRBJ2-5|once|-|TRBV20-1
TGCAGTGCTACTCGAACGCACTTC
CSATRTHF
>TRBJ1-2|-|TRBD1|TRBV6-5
TGTGCCAGCAGTTACACCAGGGGGCATGGCTACACCTTC
CASSYTRGHGYTF
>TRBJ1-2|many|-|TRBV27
TGTGCCAGCAGAATCTCCCAGGGGAGCTATGGCTACACCTTC
CASRISQGSYGYTF
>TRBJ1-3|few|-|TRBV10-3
TGTGCCATCAGTGAGAGTCCCTCTGTAAACACCATATATTTT
CAISESPSVNTIYF
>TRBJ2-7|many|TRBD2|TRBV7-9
TGTGCCAGCAGCGGGACTAGCGAATACGAGCAGTACTTC
CASSGTSEYEQYF
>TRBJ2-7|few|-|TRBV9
TGTGCCAGCAGTCCCGGGACATTGGGCAGCTACGAGCAGTACTTC
CASSPGTLGSYEQYF
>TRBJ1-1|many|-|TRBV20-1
TGCAGTGCTAGAGGTAGGGGGAGAGTGGGTGAAGCTTTCTTT
CSARGRGRVGEAFF
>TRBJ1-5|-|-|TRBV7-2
TGTGCCAGCAGCTTAGCGACAGCTAGCAATCAGCCCCAGCATTTT
CASSLATASNQPQHF
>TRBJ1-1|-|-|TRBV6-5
TGTGCCAGCAGGTTAGTGCAGAACACTGAAGCTTTCTTT
CASRLVQNTEAFF
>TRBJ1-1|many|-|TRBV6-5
TGTGTCCTGAACACCGTATCTGAAGCTTTCTTT
CVLNTVSEAFF
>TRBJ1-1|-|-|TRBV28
TGTGCCAGCAGTCCTTTCAATCCGACTTTTTGGGGAGACACTGAAGCTTTCTTT
CASSPFNPTFWGDTEAFF
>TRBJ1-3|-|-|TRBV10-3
TGTGCCATAATGGACAGCCCCTCTGGAAACACCATATATTTT
CAIMDSPSGNTIYF
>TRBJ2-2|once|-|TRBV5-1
TGCGCCAGCAGCCCCCACGGCTACGGAGGCCTCGGGGGCACCGGGGAGCTGTTTTTT
CASSPHGYGGLGGTGELFF
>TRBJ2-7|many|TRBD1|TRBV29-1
TGCAGCGTGACAGGGACAGGGACCTACGAGCAGTACTTC
CSVTGTGTYEQYF
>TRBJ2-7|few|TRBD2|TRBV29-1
TGCAGCGTTGGAGAGAAGAGGCTAGCGGGAGGGATCCCCCTCGAGCAGTACTTC
CSVGEKRLAGGIPLEQYF
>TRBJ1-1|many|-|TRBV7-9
TGTGCCAGTTGTTCGTCTTTGAACACTGAAGCTTTCTTT
CASCSSLNTEAFF
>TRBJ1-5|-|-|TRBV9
TGTGCCAGCAGCGCGAGGGGCGACGAACAGCCCCAGCATTTT
CASSARGDEQPQHF
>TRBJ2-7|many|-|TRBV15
TGTGCCACCATGGGAGGAAGGGAGCAGTACTTC
CATMGGREQYF
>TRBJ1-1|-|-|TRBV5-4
TGTGCCAGCAGCTTGGATAGGATAGGAGAGATGAACACTGAAGCTTTCTTT
CASSLDRIGEMNTEAFF
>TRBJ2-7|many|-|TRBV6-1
TGTGCCAGCAGTGAAGGACCGTCCTACGAGCAGTACTTC
CASSEGPSYEQYF
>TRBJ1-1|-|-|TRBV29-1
TGCAGCGCTGAAGGGGGAGGGCGAAGGAACACTGAAGCTTTCTTT
CSAEGGGRRNTEAFF
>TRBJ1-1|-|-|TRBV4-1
TGCGCCAGCAGCCAAGATCCACGGGAGAACACTGAAGCTTTCTTT
CASSQDPRENTEAFF
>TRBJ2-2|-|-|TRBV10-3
TGTGCCATCCAAAATACGGGGAATGCCGGGGAGCTGTTTTTT
CAIQNTGNAGELFF
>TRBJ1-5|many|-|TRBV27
TGTGCCAGCGCCACGACAGATTCTAATCAGCCCCAGCATTTT
CASATTDSNQPQHF
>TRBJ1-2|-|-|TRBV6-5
TGTGCCAGCAGTTACGAGGACACTCTTAACTATGGCTACACCTTC
CASSYEDTLNYGYTF
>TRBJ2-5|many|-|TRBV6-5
TGTGCCAGCAGTTACCCTAAACTTCTGGAGACCCAGTACTTC
CASSYPKLLETQYF
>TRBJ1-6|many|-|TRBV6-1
TGTGCCAGCAGATCAGACGCATTTGCAGCGACACCCCTCCACTTT
CASRSDAFAATPLHF
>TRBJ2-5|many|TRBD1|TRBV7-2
TGTGCCAGCAGCTCCCGGGACAGGGGGCGGGAGACCCAGTACTTC
CASSSRDRGRETQYF
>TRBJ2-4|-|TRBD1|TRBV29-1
TGCAGCGTAGCTCAACAGGGGGCTGGAAACATTAAGTACTTC
CSVAQQGAGNIKYF
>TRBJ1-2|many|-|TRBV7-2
TGTGCCAGCAGCCCCCAACCTGCCAGGGATGGCTACACCTTC
CASSPQPARDGYTF
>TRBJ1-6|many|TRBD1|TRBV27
TGTGCCAGCAGTTGGGACAGCTCCTATAATTCACCCCTCCACTTT
CASSWDSSYNSPLHF
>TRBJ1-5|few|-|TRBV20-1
TGCAGTGCTAGCCAGGACACCGGGAGCAATCAGCCCCAGCATTTT
CSASQDTGSNQPQHF
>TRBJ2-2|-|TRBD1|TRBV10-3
TGTGCCATCAGCCGGATCCGGGACAGGGGAAACACCGGGGAGCTGTTTTTT
CAISRIRDRGNTGELFF
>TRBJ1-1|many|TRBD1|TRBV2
TGTGCCAGCAGTGCTACAGGGGGCCCAACTGAAGCTTTCTTT
CASSATGGPTEAFF
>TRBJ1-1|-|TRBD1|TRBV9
TGTGCCAGCAGCGAGCGGGACAGGGAGGGCGGCACTGAAGCTTTCTTT
CASSERDREGGTEAFF
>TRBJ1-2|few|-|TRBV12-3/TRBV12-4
TGTGCCAGCAGTTTAGCGCTCCCCAGTGGCTACACCTTC
CASSLALPSGYTF
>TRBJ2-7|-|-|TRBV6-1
TGTGCCAGCAGTGAAAACAGACCCTACGAGCAGTACTTC
CASSENRPYEQYF
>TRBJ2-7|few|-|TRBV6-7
TGTGCCAGCAGTCCGACTCAGGGAGAGGCAGGGTACGAGCAGTACTTC
CASSPTQGEAGYEQYF
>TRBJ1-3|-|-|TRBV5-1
TGCGCCAGCAGCTCTCAGGTGTCGGGAAACACCATATATTTT
CASSSQVSGNTIYF
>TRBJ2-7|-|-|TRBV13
TGTGCCAGCAGCTTCTACCGGGACCCCCCCCACTACGAGCAGTACTTC
CASSFYRDPPHYEQYF
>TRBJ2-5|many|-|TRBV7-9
TGTGCCAGCAGCTTAGGGGCTGTGATGGGACAAGAGACCCAGTACTTC
CASSLGAVMGQETQYF
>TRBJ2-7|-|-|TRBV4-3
TGCGCCAGCAGCCAAGATCCATCTCGTCCGGGGGTCCCCTACGAGCAGTACTTC
CASSQDPSRPGVPYEQYF
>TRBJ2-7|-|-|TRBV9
TGTGCCAGCAGCGTAGATCCGTCCCGGGGCTACGAGCAGTACTTC
CASSVDPSRGYEQYF
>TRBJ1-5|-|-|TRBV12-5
TGTGCTAGTGGTTCACATAGGGCCCAGCATTTT
CASGSHRAQHF
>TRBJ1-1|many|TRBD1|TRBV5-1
TGCGCCAGCAGCCGCGCGACAGGGGCGGTGAACACTGAAGCTTTCTTT
CASSRATGAVNTEAFF
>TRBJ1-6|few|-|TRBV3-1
TGTGCCAGCAGCCAGGGGCCGGGTTCACCCCTCCACTTT
CASSQGPGSPLHF
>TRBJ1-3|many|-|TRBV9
TGTGCCAGCAGCCCCAGCGTCTCTGGAAACACCATATATTTT
CASSPSVSGNTIYF
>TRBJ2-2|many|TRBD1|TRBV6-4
TGTGCCAGCAGCCCCGGGACAGGGAATAGGCGTGAAGCCGGGGAGCTGTTTTTT
CASSPGTGNRREAGELFF
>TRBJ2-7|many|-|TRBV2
TGTGCCAGCAGTTCTCTAGCCGCCGATTCCTACGAGCAGTACTTC
CASSSLAADSYEQYF
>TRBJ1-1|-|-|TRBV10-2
TGCGCCAGCAGTGATGTGGGAGAAAATACTGAAGCTTTCTTT
CASSDVGENTEAFF
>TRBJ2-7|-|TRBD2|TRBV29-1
TGCAGCGTTGTAACAAGCGGGAGTAACCACGAGCAGTACTTC
CSVVTSGSNHEQYF
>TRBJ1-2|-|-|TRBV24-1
TGTGCCACCAGTGATGCCGGACGGGACCTCGACTTTGGCTACACCTTC
CATSDAGRDLDFGYTF
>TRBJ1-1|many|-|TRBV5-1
TGCGCCAGCAGTGCTGACACTGAAGCTTTCTTT
CASSADTEAFF
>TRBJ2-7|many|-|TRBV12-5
TGTGCTAGTGGGAGGGGGGACCTGCAGTACTTC
CASGRGDLQYF
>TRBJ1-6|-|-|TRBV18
TGTGCCAGCTCACCGGCGGGGGGCTCTGCTTACTCACCCCTCCACTTT
CASSPAGGSAYSPLHF